This entry features one TCR beta chain sequence. Its antigen is unknown. No base quality values were provided; no much bigger clone lies one nucleotide off. Libraries were prepared through RT-PCR. Instrument used: Illumina HiSeq 2500. Using fastp at Q25 and MiXCR, TCRdb reprocessed the public reads and kept productive beta chains. Rows are unified per CDR3 protein, each entry keeping the most common DNA and genes. This sample is represented by some 11,000 distinct CDR3 sequences; 65% to 80% of them were singletons. The ten top clones hold roughly 7.3% of the sample. The germline V gene gives CDR1 as MDHEN and CDR2 as SYDVKM. V is cut by 2 bases and J by 0 bases, and the space between the germline ends is 7 bases. Counted from cysteine to phenylalanine, this CDR3 has 14 amino acids. This entry keeps only the CDR3 DNA: 42 bases, framed from base 1. These data belong to a study of yellow fever vaccine responses in identical twins (dated by TCRdb to the late 2010s). Concerning the study at large: The study precisely tracked vaccine-responding T cell clones in identical twins. The study at large found these results: The T cell response to vaccination in identical twins was reported by the authors to appear partly convergent and partly personalized.

The chain is assembled from TRBV28 and TRBJ2-5; matching of 6 bases hints at TRBD1 as the D gene. This receptor was taken from a woman between 18 and 29 years old who received the yellow fever vaccine. Donor details come from another sample of the same person, matched by shared clones. The input for sequencing was T cells from blood (PBMCs), unsorted or a sorted subset (not recorded which), taken before or after yellow fever vaccination (not recorded which). The nucleotide sequence reads as follows: TGTGCCAGCAGTTTAACAGGGTACCAAGAGACCCAGTACTTC. This encodes CASSLTGYQETQYF.